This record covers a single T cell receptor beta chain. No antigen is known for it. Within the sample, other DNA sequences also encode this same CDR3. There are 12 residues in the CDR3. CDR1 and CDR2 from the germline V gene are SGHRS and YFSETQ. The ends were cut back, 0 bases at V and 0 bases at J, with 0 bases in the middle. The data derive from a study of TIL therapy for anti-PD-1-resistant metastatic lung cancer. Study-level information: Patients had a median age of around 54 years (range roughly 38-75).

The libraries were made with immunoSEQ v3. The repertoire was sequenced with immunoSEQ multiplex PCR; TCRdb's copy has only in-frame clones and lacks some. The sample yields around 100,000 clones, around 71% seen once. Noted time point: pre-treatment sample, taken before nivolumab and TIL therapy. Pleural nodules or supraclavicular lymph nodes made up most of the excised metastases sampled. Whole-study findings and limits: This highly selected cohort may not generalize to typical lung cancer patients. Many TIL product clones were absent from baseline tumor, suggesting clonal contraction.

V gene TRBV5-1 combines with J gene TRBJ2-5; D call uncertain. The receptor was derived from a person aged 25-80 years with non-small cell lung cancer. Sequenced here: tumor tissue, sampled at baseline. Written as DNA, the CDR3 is TGCGCCAGCAGCTTGGACCAAGAGACCCAGTACTTC. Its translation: CASSLDQETQYF.